One and the same sample provided the 21 T cell receptor beta chains below, sequenced in a study of cytomegalovirus exposure and HLA in healthy donors. The PCR employed 60 Vbeta primers together with 13 Jbeta primers. Data came from immunoSEQ multiplex PCR; TCRdb stores just in-frame clones and leaves some out. The sample has 150,000 to 200,000 clones; roughly 77% are singletons. The sequencing input was PBMCs. The receptors derive from a male donor in good health and CMV-seronegative.

The chain carries TRBV4-2 and TRBJ1-2; weak D call: TRBD1 (6 bases). Trimming took 0 bases from V and 1 from J, leaving 15 bases between them. Germline V gene lookup returns CDR1 LGHNA and CDR2 YNFKEQ. The CDR3 contains 17 residues. CDR3 DNA: TGTGCCAGCAGCCAAGAACTTAGGACAGAGCTTAACTATGGCTACACCTTC. Translating gives CASSQELRTELNYGYTF.

The chain couples TRBV7-8 to TRBJ2-5; the match to TRBD2 covers 11 bases. V was pared by 0 bases and J by 5 bases, with 5 bases of the junction left unmatched. This CDR3 contains 16 residues. Germline CDR1 and CDR2: SGHVS and FQNEAQ. CDR3 sequence reads: CASSLAPSGGWETQYF. The CDR3 DNA is TGTGCCAGCAGCTTAGCGCCTAGCGGGGGGTGGGAGACCCAGTACTTC.

This clone appeared a few times. The V and J genes are TRBV6-5 and TRBJ1-5, with D tentatively TRBD1 (6 bases). Germline CDR1 reads MNHEY; CDR2 reads SVGAGI. Trimming pared 5 bases from V and 1 base from J, leaving 9 bases between. This CDR3 comprises 14 residues. The DNA for the CDR3 is TGTGCCAGCAGTACCGACAGGAGCAATCAGCCCCAGCATTTT. It is translated as CASSTDRSNQPQHF.

V is TRBV27 and J is TRBJ2-3; 10 nucleotides agree with TRBD2. The CDR3 covers 20 residues. V lost 2 bases, J lost 0 bases, and 14 bases stayed unmatched. The germline V gene encodes CDR1 MNHEY and CDR2 SMNVEV (reference sequence). The CDR3 sequence: CASSLPGFAAGGPSTDTQYF. CDR3 coding DNA: TGTGCCAGCAGTTTACCCGGATTCGCAGCGGGGGGGCCGAGCACAGATACGCAGTATTTT.

The CDR3: CASSLALGTDTQYF. The CDR3 bases are TGTGCCAGCAGCTTAGCTCTCGGCACAGATACGCAGTATTTT. V is TRBV7-6 and J is TRBJ2-3; no clear D. V was pared by 0 bases and J by 1 base, with 5 bases between. Germline CDR1 reads SGHVS; CDR2 reads FNYEAQ. This CDR3 comprises 14 residues.

This sequence joins TRBV18 and TRBJ2-3; possible D gene TRBD2, 5 bases. Trimming removed 6 bases at V and 0 bases at J, with 7 bases between. CDR3 length: 13 residues. Germline lookup yields CDR1 KGHSH and CDR2 LQKENI. CDR3 nucleotides: TGTGCCAGCTCTGGAGGCAGCACAGATACGCAGTATTTT. Amino acid sequence: CASSGGSTDTQYF.

The CDR3 DNA reads TGTGCCAGCGCCAGGGGGACGTCCGAGCAGTACTTC. Amino acids: CASARGTSEQYF. The chain recombines TRBV2 with TRBJ2-7, with 7 bases identical to TRBD1. The germline V gene has CDR1 SNHLY and CDR2 FYNNEI. Trimming at V came to 8 bases and at J to 6 bases, leaving 7 bases not matched to a gene. This CDR3 comprises 12 residues.

Written as DNA, the CDR3 is TGTGCCAGCAGCGACACCTTAATAAATGAGCAGTTCTTC. Protein sequence: CASSDTLINEQFF. This chain uses TRBV7-9 with TRBJ2-1; D is unclear. Germline CDR1 and CDR2: SEHNR and FQNEAQ (reference sequence). Trimming cost V 5 bases and J 7 bases, with 12 bases left between them. This CDR3 has 13 residues.

This clone was recorded only once. This sequence joins TRBV30 and TRBJ1-1; 7 bases match TRBD1. Germline CDR1 and CDR2: GTSNPN and SVGIG (reference sequence). Trimming took 6 bases from V and 0 from J; bases not matched to a gene: 10. CDR3 length: 15 amino acids. For the CDR3, the DNA is TGTGCCTGTGCCAGGGGGTGGGGGATGAACACTGAAGCTTTCTTT. This codes for CACARGWGMNTEAFF. Looking up the rest from reference TRBV30 and TRBJ1-1 gives the full variable domain: SQTIHQWPATLVQPVGSPLSLECTVEGTSNPNLYWYRQAAGRGLQLLFYSVGIGQISSEVPQNLSASRPQDRQFILSSKKLLLSDSGFYLCACARGWGMNTEAFFGQGTRLTVV.

The V gene is TRBV7-2, the J gene TRBJ2-2; D is ambiguous. Trimming shortened V by 5 bases and J by 4 bases, and 11 bases separated the two germline ends. There are 14 residues in the CDR3. Germline V gene lookup returns CDR1 SGHTA and CDR2 FQGNSA. The CDR3 coding sequence is TGTGCCAGCAGCCCGCCGCCAGGCACCGGGGAGCTGTTTTTT. Translation: CASSPPPGTGELFF. Full variable domain (missing parts from reference TRBV7-2 and TRBJ2-2): GAGVSQSPSNKVTEKGKDVELRCDPISGHTALYWYRQSLGQGLEFLIYFQGNSAPDKSGLPSDRFSAERTGGSVSTLTIQRTQQEDSAVYLCASSPPPGTGELFFGEGSRLTVL.

The chain uses TRBV19 and TRBJ2-7, with 16 bases matching TRBD2. Germline V gene lookup returns CDR1 LNHDA and CDR2 SQIVND (reference sequence). The J segment lost 0 bases and the V segment lost 5 bases, leaving 7 bases of the junction unmatched. The CDR3 consists of 18 residues. CDR3 DNA: TGTGCCAGTAGTCCGGGACTAGCGGGAGGGCTTAGCTCCTACGAGCAGTACTTC. It encodes CASSPGLAGGLSSYEQYF.

The chain carries TRBV5-8 and TRBJ2-3; 14 bases agree with TRBD2. The germline CDR1 and CDR2 sequences are SGHTS and YDEGEE. V was pared by 2 bases and J by 4 bases, with 3 bases of the junction left unmatched. The CDR3 is made up of 16 amino acids. This CDR3 is CASSLGLAGGSDTQYF. For the CDR3, the DNA is TGTGCCAGCAGCTTAGGACTAGCGGGAGGCTCAGATACGCAGTATTTT.

The gene calls are TRBV11-2 and TRBJ2-5, with TRBD2 matching over 9 bases. Germline V gene lookup returns CDR1 SGHAT and CDR2 FQNNGV. The V segment lost 5 bases and the J segment 4 bases; nucleotides outside the gene matches: 8. This CDR3 comprises 15 residues. CDR3 amino acids: CASSGGRSGGETQYF. The CDR3 bases are TGTGCCAGCAGCGGAGGTCGTAGCGGGGGAGAGACCCAGTACTTC.

CDR3 in amino acids: CASSGAAGAEDTQYF. In DNA form, the CDR3 reads TGTGCCAGCAGCGGAGCGGCGGGGGCGGAAGATACGCAGTATTTT. The rearrangement joins TRBV9 to TRBJ2-3; tentatively, D is TRBD2 (7 bases). Germline CDR1 SGDLS, CDR2 YYNGEE. The CDR3 has 15 amino acids. Deletions cut 3 bases from V and 5 bases from J, with 16 bases between.

The rearrangement links TRBV6-1 to TRBJ2-7; 9 nucleotides agree with TRBD2. Germline CDR1 MNHNS, CDR2 SASEGT. The V gene end was trimmed by 7 bases and the J gene end by 7 bases; junction bases not matched to a gene: 5. This CDR3 region has 12 residues. CDR3 protein: CASMAGGREQYF. CDR3 DNA sequence: TGTGCCAGCATGGCGGGGGGGCGTGAGCAGTACTTC.

V and J are TRBV7-3 and TRBJ1-1; D is unclear. The length of the CDR3 is 14 residues. Trimming took 4 bases from V and 3 from J, leaving 12 bases between them. Germline CDR1 SGHTA, CDR2 FQGTGA. CDR3 residues: CASSSNYRDTEAFF. CDR3 coding DNA: TGTGCCAGCAGCTCGAACTATAGAGACACTGAAGCTTTCTTT.

J is TRBJ1-3 and V is TRBV29-1; D call uncertain. Germline V gives CDR1 SQVTM, CDR2 ANQGSEA. Between the trimmed V and J ends, which lost 5 bases and 4 bases, there was a span of 12 bases. This CDR3 contains 13 residues. The CDR3 protein is CSVRAPGGNTIYF. In DNA form, the CDR3 reads TGCAGCGTTCGAGCGCCCGGAGGAAACACCATATATTTT.

This sequence joins TRBV11-3 and TRBJ2-6; D might be TRBD1 (6 bases). With 5 bases removed from V and 0 bases from J, the gap between germline ends came to 14 bases. The CDR3 has 17 amino acids. CDR1 SGHNT and CDR2 YENEEA come from the germline V gene. CDR3: CASSPLTDSSGANVLTF. CDR3 in DNA: TGTGCCAGCAGCCCACTTACGGACAGCTCTGGGGCCAACGTCCTGACTTTC. The variable domain in full, with the rest retrieved from reference TRBV11-3 and TRBJ2-6, is EAGVVQSPRYKIIEKKQPVAFWCNPISGHNTLYWYLQNLGQGPELLIRYENEEAVDDSQLPKDRFSAERLKGVDSTLKIQPAELGDSAVYLCASSPLTDSSGANVLTFGAGSRLTVL.

The rearrangement uses TRBV19 and TRBJ2-5; 7 bases are a match to TRBD1. Matching the DNA end better, TRBJ2-7 makes the J call doubtful. The CDR3 has 14 residues. CDR1 is LNHDA and CDR2 is SQIVND in the germline V gene (reference sequence). DNA of the CDR3: TGTGCCAGTAGTATTTGGCAGGGGGCCTACGAGCAGTACTTC. Translation gives CASSIWQGAYEQYF.

The chain has TRBV4-3 and TRBJ2-7; no reliable D call. The CDR3 extends over 14 amino acids. Looked up from germline, CDR1 is LGHNA and CDR2 is YSLEER. The V and J ends lost 0 bases and 3 bases respectively, with 9 bases between them. The CDR3 nucleotides read TGCGCCAGCAGCCAAGAAAGGAGTTTCTACGAGCAGTACTTC. Its protein product is CASSQERSFYEQYF.

The chain recombines TRBV18 with TRBJ1-2; 7 positions agree with TRBD1. The CDR3 extends over 16 amino acids. The junction had 11 bases not matched to a gene; V was cut back by 3 bases and J by 4 bases. The germline gives CDR1 KGHSH, CDR2 LQKENI. The chain's CDR3 is CASSPNRGQAAYGYTF. The CDR3 DNA reads TGTGCCAGCTCACCCAACCGAGGACAGGCGGCCTATGGCTACACCTTC.